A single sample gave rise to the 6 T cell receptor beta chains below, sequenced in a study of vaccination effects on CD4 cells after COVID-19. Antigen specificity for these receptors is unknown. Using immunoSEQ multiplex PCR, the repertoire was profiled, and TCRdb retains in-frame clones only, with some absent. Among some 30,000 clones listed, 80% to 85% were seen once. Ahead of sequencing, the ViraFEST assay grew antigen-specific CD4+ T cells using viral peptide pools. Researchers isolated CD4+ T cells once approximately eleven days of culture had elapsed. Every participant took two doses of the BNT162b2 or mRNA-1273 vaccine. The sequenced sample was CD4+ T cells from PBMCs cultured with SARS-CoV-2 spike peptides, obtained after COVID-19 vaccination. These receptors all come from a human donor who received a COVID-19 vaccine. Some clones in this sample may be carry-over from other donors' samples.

The CDR3: CASSYGGTYEQYV. In nucleotides, the CDR3 is TGTGCCAGCAGTTATGGGGGGACCTACGAGCAGTACGTC. This chain joins TRBV6-2 or TRBV6-3 and TRBJ2-7; tentative D call: TRBD2 (6 bases). CDR3 length: 13 amino acids. Trimming removed 3 bases from V and 2 bases from J, with 8 bases in between. CDR1 MNHEY and CDR2 SVGEGT come from the germline V gene.

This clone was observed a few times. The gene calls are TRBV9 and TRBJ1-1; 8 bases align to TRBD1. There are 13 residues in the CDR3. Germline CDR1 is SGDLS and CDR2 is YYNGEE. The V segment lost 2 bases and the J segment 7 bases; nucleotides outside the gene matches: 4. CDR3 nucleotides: TGTGCCAGCAGCGTCGTACAGGGGGGTGAAGCTTTCTTT. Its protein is CASSVVQGGEAFF.

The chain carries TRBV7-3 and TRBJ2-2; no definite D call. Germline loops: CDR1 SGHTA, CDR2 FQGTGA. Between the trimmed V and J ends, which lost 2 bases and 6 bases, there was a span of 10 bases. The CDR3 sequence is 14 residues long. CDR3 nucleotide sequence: TGTGCCAGCAGCTTACCCGTGATCTCCGGGGAGCTGTTTTTT. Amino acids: CASSLPVISGELFF.

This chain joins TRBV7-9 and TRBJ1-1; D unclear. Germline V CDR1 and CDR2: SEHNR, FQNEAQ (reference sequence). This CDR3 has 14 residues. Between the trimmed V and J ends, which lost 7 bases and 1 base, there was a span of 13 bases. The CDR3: CASTVPQPNTEAFF. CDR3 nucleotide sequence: TGTGCCAGCACCGTCCCGCAGCCGAACACTGAAGCTTTCTTT.

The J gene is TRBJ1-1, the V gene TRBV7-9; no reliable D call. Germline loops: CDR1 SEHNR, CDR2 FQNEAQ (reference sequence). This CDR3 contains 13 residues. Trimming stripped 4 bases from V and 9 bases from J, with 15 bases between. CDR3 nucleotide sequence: TGTGCCAGCAGCTCGTCACCTAGTACACAAGCTTTCTTT. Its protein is CASSSSPSTQAFF.

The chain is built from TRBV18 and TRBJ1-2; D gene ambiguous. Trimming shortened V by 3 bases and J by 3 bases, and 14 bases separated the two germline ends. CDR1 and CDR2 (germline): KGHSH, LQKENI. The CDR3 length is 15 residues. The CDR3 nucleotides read TGTGCCAGCTCACCGACCGTGCCGGGAGACTATGGCTACACCTTC. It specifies CASSPTVPGDYGYTF.